The next 27 T cell receptor beta chains were all read from a single sample in a study of patients and donors after allogeneic stem cell transplantation. TCRdb processed the RT-PCR reads anew with MiXCR; each CDR3 protein has one entry. Altogether approximately 140,000 distinct CDR3 sequences are present, 37% being singletons, with the ten largest covering 50%. Sample: blood, either unsorted or a sorted T cell fraction (not recorded which). The receptor set was obtained from a human donor who was either an allogeneic HSCT recipient or a stem cell or donor lymphocyte infusion donor (not recorded which). It is not recorded whose cells these are; they may come from a transplant donor.

This clonotype was detected once. The chain combines TRBV5-5 with TRBJ1-1; D unclear. The CDR3 totals 16 residues. Between the trimmed V and J ends, which lost 4 bases and 2 bases, there was a span of 18 bases. The germline V gene encodes CDR1 SGHKS and CDR2 YYEKEE (reference sequence). Here the CDR3 reads CASSPPWPYGNTEAFF. As DNA, the CDR3 is TGTGCCAGCAGCCCTCCCTGGCCCTATGGCAACACTGAAGCTTTCTTT.

The chain has TRBV7-9 and TRBJ2-5; D unclear. Trimming took 3 bases from V and 1 from J, leaving 6 bases between them. Germline CDR1 and CDR2: SEHNR and FQNEAQ (reference sequence). The CDR3 runs to 13 residues. CDR3 protein: CASSFDSQETQYF. CDR3 coding DNA: TGTGCCAGCAGCTTCGACTCCCAAGAGACCCAGTACTTC.

The J gene is TRBJ1-6, the V gene TRBV6-5; D may be TRBD1 (5 bases). V gave up 6 bases and J gave up 7 bases, with 13 bases separating them. The CDR3 runs 14 residues. Germline V CDR1 and CDR2: MNHEY, SVGAGI. DNA for the CDR3: TGTGCCAGCAGGGGTCTCGGGGACAATTCACCCCTCCACTTT. Translation gives CASRGLGDNSPLHF.

This clonotype has more than one count but fewer than ten. The chain employs TRBV5-1 and TRBJ1-5, with 9 bases fitting TRBD1. J lost 7 bases, V lost 4 bases, and 9 bases had no gene match. This CDR3 spans 15 amino acids. CDR1 is SGHRS and CDR2 is YFSETQ in the germline V gene. CDR3 sequence: CASSPGGTGFQPQHF. DNA for the CDR3: TGCGCCAGCAGCCCAGGAGGGACAGGGTTCCAGCCCCAGCATTTT.

This chain joins TRBV15 and TRBJ2-1; D is undetermined. This CDR3 has 13 amino acids. Trimming shortened V by 5 bases and J by 7 bases, and 12 bases separated the two germline ends. Per germline, CDR1 LNHNV and CDR2 YYDKDF (reference sequence). The DNA of the CDR3 is TGTGCCACCAGCGTCGGTGTCTCGAATGAGCAGTTCTTC. Protein product: CATSVGVSNEQFF. The variable domain in full, with the rest retrieved from reference TRBV15 and TRBJ2-1, is DAMVIQNPRYQVTQFGKPVTLSCSQTLNHNVMYWYQQKSSQAPKLLFHYYDKDFNNEADTPDNFQSRRPNTSFCFLDIRSPGLGDTAMYLCATSVGVSNEQFFGPGTRLTVL.

The gene calls are TRBV16 and TRBJ1-2; possible D gene TRBD1, 5 bases. V lost 8 bases to trimming and J lost 7 bases, with 17 bases between them. The CDR3 has 13 residues. CDR1 and CDR2 (germline): KGHSY, FQNENV. This chain's CDR3 is CASLFAGGTGYTF. Here the CDR3 DNA reads TGTGCCAGCCTTTTCGCGGGGGGAACTGGCTACACCTTC. The whole variable domain, filled in from reference TRBV16 and TRBJ1-2, reads GEEVAQTPKHLVRGEGQKAKLYCAPIKGHSYVFWYQQVLKNEFKFLISFQNENVFDETGMPKERFSAKCLPNSPCSLEIQATKLEDSAVYFCASLFAGGTGYTFGSGTRLTVV.

V and J are TRBV5-1 and TRBJ2-3; D ambiguous. Germline V lookup: CDR1 SGHRS, CDR2 YFSETQ. Trimming took off 3 bases at V and 2 bases at J, with 10 bases between the two ends. This CDR3 is built from 14 residues. The CDR3 reads CASSSQKDTDTQYF. In nucleotides, the CDR3 is TGCGCCAGCAGCTCCCAAAAAGACACAGATACGCAGTATTTT.

This chain uses TRBV12-3 or TRBV12-4 with TRBJ2-5; 11 nucleotides agree with TRBD2. Trimming took 5 bases from V and 6 from J; bases not matched to a gene: 8. The CDR3 is 15 residues long. The CDR3 coding sequence is TGTGCCAGCAGTGTGACTAGCGGGGATCGGAAGACCCAGTACTTC. This sequence encodes CASSVTSGDRKTQYF.

This clonotype was counted once. The rearrangement joins TRBV15 to TRBJ1-2, with TRBD1 identical over 11 bases. V shed 0 bases, J shed 6 bases, and the junction held 9 bases outside the gene matches. The CDR3 sequence is 17 residues long. Germline V gene sequence: CDR1 LNHNV, CDR2 YYDKDF (reference sequence). The DNA for the CDR3 is TGTGCCACCAGCAGAGAGAGGACAGGGGGCTTAAAGGATGGCTACACCTTC. Its translation: CATSRERTGGLKDGYTF.

This clonotype appeared a few times. V and J are TRBV20-1 and TRBJ2-3; possible D gene TRBD2, 5 bases. CDR1 and CDR2 from the germline V gene are DFQATT and SNEGSKA (reference sequence). This CDR3 is built from 12 residues. V was clipped by 6 bases and J by 8 bases, with 15 bases between them. CDR3 in DNA: TGCAGTGCCTACCCCCAAGGAGGTACGCAGTATTTT. Amino acids: CSAYPQGGTQYF.

The rearrangement joins TRBV12-3 or TRBV12-4 to TRBJ2-1; 8 positions match TRBD1. CDR3 size: 13 residues. V shed 6 bases, J shed 8 bases, and the junction held 6 bases outside the gene matches. CDR3 coding DNA: TGTGCCAGCAGCTCCCGACAGGGGTATGAGCAGTTCTTC. Protein sequence: CASSSRQGYEQFF.

V gene TRBV28 combines with J gene TRBJ2-1; TRBD2 matches at 15 bases. The CDR3 spans 13 residues. Germline CDR1 MDHEN, CDR2 SYDVKM. V shed 10 bases, J shed 7 bases, and the junction held 2 bases outside the gene matches. CDR3 sequence reads: CAIGTSGGNEQFF. The CDR3 nucleotides read TGTGCCATCGGGACTAGCGGGGGGAATGAGCAGTTCTTC.

The chain recombines TRBV28 with TRBJ2-4; 8 bases are shared with TRBD2. The CDR3 is 16 amino acids. The ends lost 8 bases at V and 3 bases at J; junction bases unmatched: 12. Per the germline V gene, CDR1 is MDHEN and CDR2 is SYDVKM. CDR3 sequence (DNA): TGTGCCAGCCAACCCGGGGGCGGGGGGTTCAAAAACATTCAGTACTTC. Its translation: CASQPGGGGFKNIQYF.

This clonotype occurred a few times. The chain couples TRBV29-1 to TRBJ1-2; no firm D call. CDR1 SQVTM and CDR2 ANQGSEA come from the germline V gene. The CDR3 totals 11 residues. V lost 7 bases, J lost 8 bases, and 14 bases lay in between. The CDR3 DNA sequence: TGCAGCGCCCTCGGGCAGCGCGGCTACACCTTC. Its translation is CSALGQRGYTF.

This clonotype was seen a few times. V and J are TRBV13 and TRBJ1-2; D gene uncertain. In germline, CDR1 is PRHDT, CDR2 FYEKMQ (reference sequence). V lost 1 base, J lost 4 bases, and 7 bases lay in between. CDR3 length: 13 residues. This CDR3 is CASSLEKIYGYTF. The DNA of the CDR3 is TGTGCCAGCAGCTTAGAAAAGATCTATGGCTACACCTTC.

This clonotype was detected a few times. V usage is TRBV5-1 and J usage is TRBJ1-5, with D possibly matching TRBD1 (5 bases). The CDR3 sequence is 15 residues long. Germline CDR1 reads SGHRS; CDR2 reads YFSETQ. Trimming took off 2 bases at V and 3 bases at J, with 12 bases between the two ends. The DNA of the CDR3 is TGCGCCAGCAGCTTAGGGGCAGAACTCAATCAGCCCCAGCATTTT. Protein sequence: CASSLGAELNQPQHF.

J is TRBJ1-1 and V is TRBV20-1; D is ambiguous. The CDR3 covers 15 residues. In germline, CDR1 is DFQATT, CDR2 SNEGSKA (reference sequence). Trimming stripped 4 bases from V and 1 base from J, with 16 bases between. The CDR3 nucleotides read TGCAGTGCTACCTTTGAAGGGTTCTGGAACACTGAAGCTTTCTTT. As protein: CSATFEGFWNTEAFF.

The chain recombines TRBV6-2 or TRBV6-3 with TRBJ2-1; D uncertain. The CDR3 has 17 residues. Per the germline V gene, CDR1 is MNHEY and CDR2 is SVGEGT. Trimming took off 6 bases at V and 0 bases at J, with 18 bases between the two ends. CDR3 DNA sequence: TGTGCCAGCAGACCTACAGAGATCTCACTCTCCTACAATGAGCAGTTCTTC. It encodes CASRPTEISLSYNEQFF.

The chain uses TRBV7-3 and TRBJ2-3, with 10 bases fitting TRBD1. The V segment lost 5 bases and the J segment 2 bases; nucleotides outside the gene matches: 4. The CDR3 covers 15 residues. Germline-derived CDR1 and CDR2 are SGHTA and FQGTGA. CDR3 in amino acids: CASSRGTGDTDTQYF. In DNA, the CDR3 is TGTGCCAGCAGCCGAGGGACAGGGGACACAGATACGCAGTATTTT.

CDR3 DNA sequence: TGTGCCAGCAGTTTAACGGATACCTATGGCTACACCTTC. Protein sequence: CASSLTDTYGYTF. The J gene is TRBJ1-2, the V gene TRBV12-3 or TRBV12-4; unclear D gene. V was clipped by 2 bases and J by 4 bases, with 8 bases between them. CDR3 length equals 13 residues.

The gene calls are TRBV30 and TRBJ1-1; D remains ambiguous. Deletions cut 3 bases from V and 0 bases from J, with 2 bases between. The length of the CDR3 is 11 residues. The V gene's germline CDR1 is GTSNPN and CDR2 SVGIG (reference sequence). The CDR3 here is CAWRMNTEAFF. CDR3 nucleotides: TGTGCCTGGAGGATGAACACTGAAGCTTTCTTT.

This clonotype was counted between two and nine times. V is TRBV29-1 and J is TRBJ1-1; 11 nucleotides agree with TRBD1. Trimming cost V 7 bases and J 3 bases; bases outside gene matches: 4. The CDR3 totals 13 residues. The germline CDR1 and CDR2 sequences are SQVTM and ANQGSEA. Written as DNA, the CDR3 is TGCAGCGGCGGGACAGGGGGAGACACTGAAGCTTTCTTT. Amino acids: CSGGTGGDTEAFF.

V gene TRBV28 combines with J gene TRBJ2-6; D uncertain. Germline V gene sequence: CDR1 MDHEN, CDR2 SYDVKM. This CDR3 region has 16 residues. Trimming took 7 bases from V and 1 from J, leaving 14 bases between them. This chain's CDR3 is CASTIFTRSGANVLTF. DNA of the CDR3: TGTGCCAGCACCATATTTACGAGGTCTGGGGCCAACGTCCTGACTTTC.

This clonotype was picked up a small number of times. This rearrangement joins TRBV3-1 to TRBJ2-1; either TRBD1 or TRBD2 may supply D (6 bases each). The CDR3 has 15 residues. Germline assignment: CDR1 LGHDT and CDR2 YNNKEL (reference sequence). Trimming pared 2 bases from V and 7 bases from J, leaving 15 bases between. CDR3 region: CASSQYRGAGNEQFF. CDR3 nucleotide sequence: TGTGCCAGCAGCCAATATAGGGGGGCGGGAAATGAGCAGTTCTTC.

This rearrangement joins TRBV7-2 to TRBJ1-5; D is perhaps TRBD1 (5 bases). V dropped 4 bases and J dropped 5 bases, with 9 bases sitting between them. Germline V gene data show CDR1 as SGHTA and CDR2 as FQGNSA. The CDR3 spans 13 residues. The CDR3 DNA is TGTGCCAGCAGCTATCGGGGGGATCAGCCCCAGCATTTT. Amino acids: CASSYRGDQPQHF.

This chain joins TRBV2 and TRBJ1-2, with a tentative D call TRBD1 (5 bases). CDR3 size: 17 residues. Trimming stripped 6 bases from V and 3 bases from J, with 23 bases between. Germline loops: CDR1 SNHLY, CDR2 FYNNEI. Here the CDR3 reads CASRGPGRNKKDYGYTF. The DNA of the CDR3 is TGTGCCAGCAGGGGACCGGGGCGCAACAAGAAGGACTATGGCTACACCTTC.

The sample holds a few counts of this clonotype. This chain connects TRBV20-1 to TRBJ2-7, with 7 bases fitting TRBD1. Germline lookup yields CDR1 DFQATT and CDR2 SNEGSKA (reference sequence). The V and J ends lost 2 bases and 0 bases, in that order; junction bases with no gene match: 4. The CDR3 consists of 14 residues. In DNA form, the CDR3 reads TGCAGTGCTAGATCGGACAGGTCCTCCTACGAGCAGTACTTC. Amino acids: CSARSDRSSYEQYF.